This TCR beta chain originates from a study of cytomegalovirus exposure and HLA in healthy donors. Study-wide background: In an early release, HLA-typed donors contributed 90 million or so unique TCR sequences. Among 398 genotyped donors, around 81% fell in the Caucasian-associated ancestry cluster. Study-level findings and limits: Later genetic work tied a missense DCLRE1C variant to beta-chain V and J trimming. Overall, 164 TCR beta chains were annotated as cytomegalovirus-associated.

Use of 60 Vbeta and 13 Jbeta primers characterized the PCR. Profiled with immunoSEQ multiplex PCR; TCRdb holds only in-frame clones, not every one. In the table there are around 110,000 clones, approximately 9.4% of which are singletons. Trimming left V 4 bases short and J 6 bases short, with 8 bases between. The germline V gene has CDR1 SGHRS and CDR2 YFSETQ. The CDR3 totals 12 residues. Comments on this clone: What it binds is unknown.

The sequence came from a man younger than 40 in good health and CMV-seronegative. The chain links TRBV5-1 to TRBJ2-1; the D is unclear. The specimen was PBMCs. CDR3 bases: TGCGCCAGCAGCGCGGCAGTCAATGAGCAGTTCTTC. This encodes CASSAAVNEQFF.